This T cell receptor (beta chain) was obtained from a study of identical twins. TCRdb re-derived calls from the 5' RACE reads in MiXCR, one entry per CDR3 protein. Found here are fewer than 500,000 distinct CDR3 sequences, around 24% of them singletons; the top ten hold 2.9%. This CDR3 region has 14 residues. V was cut by 3 bases and J by 6 bases, with 15 bases left in between. Germline V gene lookup returns CDR1 SGHKS and CDR2 YYEKEE (reference sequence). The data also belong to a second study, concerning T cells expressing NK-cell markers. That paper notes: The TCR beta repertoires were obtained from sorted CD3+CD56+NKG2C+, CD3+CD56+NKG2C- and CD3+CD56-NKG2C+ T cells. The study found dominant NKG2C+ clonotypes at roughly 1.0-7.0% of CD8+ T cells in about six donors.

The clonotype originates from a woman aged 18-29 years in good health. Sequencing input: CD4+ T cells sorted from blood. The chain has TRBV5-5 and TRBJ1-2, with D perhaps matching TRBD1 (6 bases). The CDR3 spells CASSYTGTWDGYTF. CDR3 sequence (DNA): TGTGCCAGCAGCTACACAGGGACGTGGGATGGCTACACCTTC.